The clone carrying this TCR beta chain was recorded once. This sample was taken from a study of OX40 agonist ivuxolimab in advanced cancers. Assay: immunoSEQ multiplex PCR; the TCRdb copy retains only in-frame clones and omits some. The data show 55,000 to 80,000 clones, about 88% seen once. CDR1 and CDR2 from the germline V gene are SGHRS and YFSETQ. Trimming took off 4 bases at V and 5 bases at J, with 15 bases between the two ends. The CDR3 runs 14 residues. V gene TRBV5-1 combines with J gene TRBJ2-5, with a weak D call TRBD2 (7 bases). The material was CD4+ or CD8+ T cells sorted from blood, obtained in a trial of the OX40 agonist ivuxolimab. The sequence came from an adult with an advanced solid tumor such as melanoma, head and neck, liver or kidney cancer. The CDR3 sequence is CASSPRGGGETQYF. The CDR3 DNA reads TGCGCCAGCAGCCCTCGGGGAGGGGGGGAGACCCAGTACTTC.